The 18 T cell receptor beta chains below come from one sample, sequenced in a study of monozygotic twins with inflammatory bowel disease. TCRdb reprocessed the 5' RACE reads and reports one entry per CDR3 protein, with no DNA. This table lists 420,000 or so distinct CDR3 sequences. Sequenced input: blood. The receptors come from a human donor with ulcerative colitis or Crohn's disease, or a healthy co-twin of an affected twin (not recorded which).

CDR3 sequence: CASSPLPGQGPDTQYF. V is TRBV18 and J is TRBJ2-3; TCRdb's D call of TRBD1 is untestable without DNA. The length of the CDR3 is 16 residues. CDR1 and CDR2 from the germline V gene are KGHSH and LQKENI.

The chain recombines TRBV9 with TRBJ1-2; TCRdb calls TRBD1, which cannot be checked without DNA. CDR1 is SGDLS and CDR2 is YYNGEE in the germline V gene. The CDR3 is 15 residues long. CDR3 protein: CASSASTGMPDGYTF. Full variable domain (outside the CDR3, taken from reference TRBV9 and TRBJ1-2): DSGVTQTPKHLITATGQRVTLRCSPRSGDLSVYWYQQSLDQGLQFLIQYYNGEERAKGNILERFSAQQFPDLHSELNLSSLELGDSALYFCASSASTGMPDGYTFGSGTRLTVV.

This sequence joins TRBV20-1 and TRBJ2-4; the TRBD1 assignment by TCRdb is unverifiable without DNA. Germline lookup yields CDR1 DFQATT and CDR2 SNEGSKA (reference sequence). The CDR3 runs 13 residues. The CDR3 loop reads CSAAGTGVYIQYF.

The chain joins TRBV7-9 to TRBJ2-2. This CDR3 is 13 amino acids long. CDR1 and CDR2 (germline): SEHNR, FQNEAQ (reference sequence). The CDR3: CAHAGTNTGELFF.

J is TRBJ2-1 and V is TRBV27; the D call of TRBD1 rests on TCRdb alone, since no DNA is present to check it. Germline V gene data show CDR1 as MNHEY and CDR2 as SMNVEV (reference sequence). The CDR3 runs 14 residues. The CDR3 is CATSGTGETNEQFF.

This rearrangement joins TRBV7-2 to TRBJ1-4; the TCRdb D gene call, TRBD1, has no DNA to confirm it. Germline V gene sequence: CDR1 SGHTA, CDR2 FQGNSA. The CDR3 consists of 14 residues. The CDR3 loop reads CASSRSGVYEKLFF. Drawing the rest from reference TRBV7-2 and TRBJ1-4, the complete variable domain is GAGVSQSPSNKVTEKGKDVELRCDPISGHTALYWYRQSLGQGLEFLIYFQGNSAPDKSGLPSDRFSAERTGGSVSTLTIQRTQQEDSAVYLCASSRSGVYEKLFFGSGTQLSVL.

This chain uses TRBV6-2 or TRBV6-3 with TRBJ1-2. CDR3 length: 15 residues. Germline V gene sequence: CDR1 MNHEY, CDR2 SVGEGT. The CDR3 sequence is CASSYSNRLNYGYTF.

The chain joins TRBV24-1 to TRBJ2-1; TCRdb gives TRBD2 as the D gene, but with no DNA this cannot be confirmed. This CDR3 has 15 amino acids. Germline-derived CDR1 and CDR2 are KGHDR and SFDVKD. The CDR3: CASEGSGTSNNEQFF.

The chain carries TRBV7-3 and TRBJ2-3; absent DNA, TCRdb's TRBD2 call cannot be checked. CDR3 length: 13 residues. The V gene's germline CDR1 is SGHTA and CDR2 FQGTGA. CDR3 residues: CASSREFTDTQYF.

The V call is TRBV10-3, the J call TRBJ1-4; there is no DNA to check the TCRdb D call of TRBD1. This CDR3 comprises 13 residues. CDR1 and CDR2 from the germline V gene are ENHRY and SYGVKD. CDR3 loop: CAIRSGADEKLFF.

The rearrangement joins TRBV7-9 to TRBJ1-1; the D gene TCRdb calls, TRBD1, cannot be checked with no DNA. This CDR3 region has 14 residues. Germline V CDR1 and CDR2: SEHNR, FQNEAQ (reference sequence). This CDR3 reads CASSVDSPNTEAFF.

The chain recombines TRBV5-4 with TRBJ1-2; without DNA, the TCRdb call of TRBD1 cannot be checked. The V gene's germline CDR1 is SGHNT and CDR2 YYREEE (reference sequence). The CDR3 is made up of 15 amino acids. The CDR3 reads CASSLARGGRVGYTF. The full variable domain, its missing parts supplied by reference TRBV5-4 and TRBJ1-2, is ETGVTQSPTHLIKTRGQQVTLRCSSQSGHNTVSWYQQALGQGPQFIFQYYREEENGRGNFPPRFSGLQFPNYSSELNVNALELDDSALYLCASSLARGGRVGYTFGSGTRLTVV.

The V call is TRBV28, the J call TRBJ2-5; TCRdb's D call, TRBD2, is unchecked because there is no DNA. The germline V gene encodes CDR1 MDHEN and CDR2 SYDVKM. The CDR3 loop spans 15 amino acids. CDR3 amino acids: CASGRLGGRPETQYF.

The V gene is TRBV12-3 or TRBV12-4, the J gene TRBJ1-6; with no DNA, the TCRdb D assignment of TRBD1 cannot be verified. This CDR3 region has 14 residues. CDR3 residues: CASRPGTINSPLHF.

The gene calls are TRBV20-1 and TRBJ2-5; lacking DNA, the TRBD1 call made by TCRdb goes unchecked. CDR3 size: 14 residues. Germline lookup yields CDR1 DFQATT and CDR2 SNEGSKA (reference sequence). The CDR3 loop is CSASGGAGQETQYF.

The chain couples TRBV12-3 or TRBV12-4 to TRBJ2-3; the D call from TCRdb, TRBD2, cannot be confirmed without DNA. CDR3 length: 15 amino acids. This CDR3 reads CASGLSGSGGDTQYF.

The chain joins TRBV20-1 to TRBJ2-7; absent DNA, TCRdb's TRBD1 call cannot be checked. Germline V gene sequence: CDR1 DFQATT, CDR2 SNEGSKA (reference sequence). The CDR3 spans 13 residues. CDR3: CSASGTGLYEQYF.

This chain uses TRBV10-1 with TRBJ2-5; TCRdb's D gene call, TRBD2, goes unchecked for lack of DNA. The CDR3 totals 15 residues. Germline values: CDR1 WNHNN, CDR2 SYGVQD (reference sequence). The CDR3 protein is CASSESSGGRETQYF.